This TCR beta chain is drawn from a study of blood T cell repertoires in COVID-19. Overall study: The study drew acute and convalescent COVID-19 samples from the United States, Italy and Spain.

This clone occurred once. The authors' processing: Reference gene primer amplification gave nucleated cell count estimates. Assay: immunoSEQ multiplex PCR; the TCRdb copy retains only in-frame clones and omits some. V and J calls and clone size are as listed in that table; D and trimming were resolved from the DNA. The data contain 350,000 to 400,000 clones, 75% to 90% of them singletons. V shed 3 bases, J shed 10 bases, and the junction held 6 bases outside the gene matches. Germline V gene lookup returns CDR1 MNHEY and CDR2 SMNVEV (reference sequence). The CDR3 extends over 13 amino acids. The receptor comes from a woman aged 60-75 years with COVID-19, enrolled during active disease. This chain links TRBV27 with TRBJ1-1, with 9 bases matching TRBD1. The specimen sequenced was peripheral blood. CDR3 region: CASSFGDRETAFF. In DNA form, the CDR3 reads TGTGCCAGCAGTTTTGGGGACAGGGAAACAGCTTTCTTT.